These 12 T cell receptor beta chains share one sample of origin, sequenced in a study of cytomegalovirus exposure and HLA in healthy donors. Both 60 Vbeta primers and 13 Jbeta primers went into the PCR. Generated by immunoSEQ multiplex PCR, the TCRdb table keeps only in-frame clones and is missing some. Of fewer than 65,000 clones detected, 73% appear once; the ten largest clones hold 5.4%. Sequencing was carried out using PBMCs. The receptors originated from a man aged 45 to 65 in good health and CMV-seronegative.

The CDR3 loop reads CASSLDRRGVYEQYF. CDR3 coding DNA: TGCGCCAGCAGCCTGGACCGGCGGGGAGTTTACGAGCAGTACTTC. The chain uses TRBV5-1 and TRBJ2-7; D might be TRBD2 (6 bases). In germline, CDR1 is SGHRS, CDR2 YFSETQ. The CDR3 spans 15 residues. The V end lost 4 bases, the J end lost 4 bases, and 18 bases lay between the germline ends.

This clone is a singleton in its sample. This chain links TRBV9 with TRBJ2-1; weak D call: TRBD2 (7 bases). Germline-derived CDR1 and CDR2 are SGDLS and YYNGEE. Trimming cost V 4 bases and J 8 bases, with 13 bases left between them. CDR3 length: 13 residues. The CDR3 loop reads CASSRKGGDEQFF. CDR3 nucleotide sequence: TGTGCCAGCAGCAGAAAGGGGGGGGATGAGCAGTTCTTC. Full variable domain (rest looked up from reference TRBV9 and TRBJ2-1): DSGVTQTPKHLITATGQRVTLRCSPRSGDLSVYWYQQSLDQGLQFLIQYYNGEERAKGNILERFSAQQFPDLHSELNLSSLELGDSALYFCASSRKGGDEQFFGPGTRLTVL.

The chain employs TRBV9 and TRBJ1-5; D is uncertain. The CDR3 extends over 13 amino acids. Germline assignment: CDR1 SGDLS and CDR2 YYNGEE. The germline V and J ends were trimmed by 1 base and 0 bases, with 2 bases remaining between them. CDR3 bases: TGTGCCAGCAGCGTACATAGCAATCAGCCCCAGCATTTT. It is translated as CASSVHSNQPQHF.

The chain employs TRBV7-3 and TRBJ2-6; 12 nucleotides line up with TRBD2. Germline V CDR1 and CDR2: SGHTA, FQGTGA. V shed 5 bases, J shed 4 bases, and the junction held 6 bases outside the gene matches. The CDR3 covers 17 residues. The DNA for the CDR3 is TGTGCCAGCAGCCGGACTAGCGGGGTAACCGGGGCCAACGTCCTGACTTTC. Amino acid sequence: CASSRTSGVTGANVLTF.

V and J are TRBV28 and TRBJ1-1; D might be TRBD1 (6 bases). Looked up from germline, CDR1 is MDHEN and CDR2 is SYDVKM. Trimming stripped 6 bases from V and 5 bases from J, with 19 bases between. This CDR3 is 15 amino acids long. CDR3 DNA: TGTGCCAGCAGCCCCACAGGGCGGATGGGGACTGAAGCTTTCTTT. As protein: CASSPTGRMGTEAFF.

Only a few counts were recorded for this clone. The chain couples TRBV5-4 to TRBJ2-7; D possibly corresponds to TRBD1 (5 bases). V was cut by 2 bases and J by 4 bases, with 7 bases left in between. CDR1 is SGHNT, CDR2 YYREEE, per germline (reference sequence). This CDR3 contains 12 residues. CDR3 amino acids: CASSLGDYEQYF. The CDR3 nucleotides are TGTGCCAGCAGCTTAGGGGATTACGAGCAGTACTTC.

V and J are TRBV11-2 and TRBJ2-7, with TRBD1 as a possible D gene (5 bases). The CDR3 length is 17 residues. Per the germline V gene, CDR1 is SGHAT and CDR2 is FQNNGV. Trimming left V 5 bases short and J 0 bases short, with 20 bases between. This CDR3 reads CASSDLGWGGSSYEQYF. CDR3 in DNA: TGTGCCAGCAGCGATCTAGGGTGGGGCGGCAGCTCCTACGAGCAGTACTTC.

This rearrangement joins TRBV11-2 to TRBJ2-1; a weak D match, TRBD1 (5 bases). Per the germline V gene, CDR1 is SGHAT and CDR2 is FQNNGV. The CDR3 is made up of 15 amino acids. V was trimmed by 7 bases and J by 5 bases, leaving 18 bases between them. CDR3 DNA: TGTGCCAGCACCACACGTGCCTGGGGCGACAATGAGCAGTTCTTC. This translates into CASTTRAWGDNEQFF.

V and J are TRBV19 and TRBJ2-3; TRBD1 matches 8 bases. This CDR3 spans 14 amino acids. Trimming removed 5 bases from V and 6 bases from J; junction bases left unmatched: 7. Germline V gene data show CDR1 as LNHDA and CDR2 as SQIVND (reference sequence). This CDR3 reads CASSPSGTGDTQYF. CDR3 DNA sequence: TGTGCCAGTAGTCCCTCCGGGACAGGTGATACGCAGTATTTT. The whole variable domain, remainder taken from reference TRBV19 and TRBJ2-3, is DGGITQSPKYLFRKEGQNVTLSCEQNLNHDAMYWYRQDPGQGLRLIYYSQIVNDFQKGDIAEGYSVSREKKESFPLTVTSAQKNPTAFYLCASSPSGTGDTQYFGPGTRLTVL.

A few counts support this clone. The genes are TRBV5-1 and TRBJ1-3; 8 bases align to TRBD1. Germline trimming cut 0 bases from V and 0 bases from J; bases unmatched to any gene: 5. This CDR3 has 17 amino acids. CDR1 is SGHRS and CDR2 is YFSETQ in the germline V gene. CDR3 in amino acids: CASSLGVTGGSGNTIYF. The CDR3 DNA reads as TGCGCCAGCAGCTTGGGGGTAACAGGGGGCTCTGGAAACACCATATATTTT.

CDR3 loop: CASSGNPRATNEKLFF. The CDR3 DNA reads as TGTGCCAGCAGCGGGAACCCCCGGGCAACTAATGAAAAACTGTTTTTT. The rearrangement joins TRBV9 to TRBJ1-4, with unresolved D. The germline CDR1 and CDR2 sequences are SGDLS and YYNGEE. Trimming took off 3 bases at V and 0 bases at J, with 12 bases between the two ends. The length of the CDR3 is 16 residues.

This clone has a handful of counts. The chain links TRBV30 to TRBJ1-2; D gene unclear. CDR1 is GTSNPN, CDR2 SVGIG, per germline (reference sequence). Trimming took off 2 bases at V and 5 bases at J, with 12 bases between the two ends. The CDR3 runs 13 residues. The CDR3, as DNA: TGTGCCTGGAGTCCCAGGCAATTGTATGGCTACACCTTC. This codes for CAWSPRQLYGYTF.